This TCR beta chain was sequenced in a study of T cell changes during pregnancy in multiple sclerosis. Clones were read by immunoSEQ multiplex PCR, and TCRdb kept only the in-frame ones, dropping some. Of around 49,000 clones in the sample, roughly 94% were seen once. V was trimmed by 6 bases and J by 7 bases, leaving 21 bases between them. The CDR3 totals 15 residues. Germline loops: CDR1 MNHEY, CDR2 SMNVEV (reference sequence). The origin of this receptor is a female donor with multiple sclerosis, enrolled in a pregnancy study. This sample comprised CD8+ T cells from peripheral blood mononuclear cells, obtained in the first trimester of pregnancy. This chain links TRBV27 with TRBJ1-2; possibly TRBD1 for D (5 bases). CDR3 sequence reads: CASRTITGGIGGYTF. The CDR3 nucleotides read TGTGCCAGCAGGACCATAACGGGGGGGATCGGTGGCTACACCTTC.